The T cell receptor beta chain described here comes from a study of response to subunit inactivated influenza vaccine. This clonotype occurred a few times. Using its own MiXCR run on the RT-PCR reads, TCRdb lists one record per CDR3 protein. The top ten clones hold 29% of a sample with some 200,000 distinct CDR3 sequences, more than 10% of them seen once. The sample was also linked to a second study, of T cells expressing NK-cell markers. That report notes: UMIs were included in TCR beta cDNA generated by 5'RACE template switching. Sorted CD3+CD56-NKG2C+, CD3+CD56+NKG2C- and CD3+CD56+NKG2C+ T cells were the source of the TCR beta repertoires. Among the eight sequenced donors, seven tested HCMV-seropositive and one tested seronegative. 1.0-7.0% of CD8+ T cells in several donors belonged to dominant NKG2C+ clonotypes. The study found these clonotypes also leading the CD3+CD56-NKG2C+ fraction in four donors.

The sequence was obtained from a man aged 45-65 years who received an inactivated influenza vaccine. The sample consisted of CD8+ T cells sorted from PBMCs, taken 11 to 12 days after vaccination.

CDR3 loop: CASSSFLEGGEKLFF. DNA of the CDR3: TGTGCCAGCAGCTCATTTTTGGAGGGCGGAGAAAAACTGTTTTTT. The rearrangement uses TRBV13 and TRBJ1-4, with D unresolved. V lost 4 bases to trimming and J lost 8 bases, with 17 bases between them. Germline CDR1 is PRHDT and CDR2 is FYEKMQ (reference sequence). The CDR3 extends over 15 amino acids. The variable domain in full, with the rest retrieved from reference TRBV13 and TRBJ1-4, is AAGVIQSPRHLIKEKRETATLKCYPIPRHDTVYWYQQGPGQDPQFLISFYEKMQSDKGSIPDRFSAQQFSDYHSELNMSSLELGDSALYFCASSSFLEGGEKLFFGSGTQLSVL.